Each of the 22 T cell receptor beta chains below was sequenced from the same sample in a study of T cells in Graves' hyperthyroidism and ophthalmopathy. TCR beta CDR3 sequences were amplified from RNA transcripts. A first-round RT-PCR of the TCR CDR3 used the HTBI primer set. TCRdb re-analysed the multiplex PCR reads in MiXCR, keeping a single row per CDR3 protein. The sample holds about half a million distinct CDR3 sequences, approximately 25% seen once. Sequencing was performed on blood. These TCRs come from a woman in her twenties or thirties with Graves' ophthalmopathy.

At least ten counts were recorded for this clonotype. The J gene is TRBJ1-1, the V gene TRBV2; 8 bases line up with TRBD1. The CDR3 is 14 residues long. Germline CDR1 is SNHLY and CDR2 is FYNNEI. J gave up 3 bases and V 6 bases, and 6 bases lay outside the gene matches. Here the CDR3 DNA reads TGTGCCAGCAGCGCGGGACAGGTATACACTGAAGCTTTCTTT. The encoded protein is CASSAGQVYTEAFF.

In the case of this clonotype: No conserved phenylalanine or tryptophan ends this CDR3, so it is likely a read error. The CDR3 protein is CASSLAHDGLGGSYEQYL. The CDR3 DNA reads as TGTGCCAGCAGCTTAGCGCATGATGGGTTGGGAGGAAGTTACGAGCAGTACCTC. The chain carries TRBV11-1 and TRBJ2-7; D might be TRBD2 (6 bases). CDR3 length equals 18 residues. Trimming pared 0 bases from V and 4 bases from J, leaving 22 bases between. Germline V gene sequence: CDR1 SGHAT, CDR2 FQDESV (reference sequence).

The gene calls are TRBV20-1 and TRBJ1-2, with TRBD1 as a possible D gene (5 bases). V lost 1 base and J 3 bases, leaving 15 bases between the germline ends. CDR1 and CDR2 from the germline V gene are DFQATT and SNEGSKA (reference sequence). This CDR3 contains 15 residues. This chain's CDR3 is CSARVSGTFDYGYTF. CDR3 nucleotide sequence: TGCAGTGCTAGAGTTTCGGGGACTTTCGACTATGGCTACACCTTC.

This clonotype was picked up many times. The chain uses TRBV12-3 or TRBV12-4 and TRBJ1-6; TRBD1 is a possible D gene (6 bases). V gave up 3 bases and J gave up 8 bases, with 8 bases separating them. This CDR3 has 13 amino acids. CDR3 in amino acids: CASSLDSYSPLHF. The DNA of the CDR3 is TGTGCCAGCAGTTTGGACAGCTATTCACCCCTCCACTTT.

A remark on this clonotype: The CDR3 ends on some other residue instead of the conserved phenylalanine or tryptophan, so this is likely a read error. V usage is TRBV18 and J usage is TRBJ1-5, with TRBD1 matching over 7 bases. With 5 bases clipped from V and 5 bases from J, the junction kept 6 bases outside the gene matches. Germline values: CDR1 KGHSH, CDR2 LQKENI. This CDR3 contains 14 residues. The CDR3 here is CASSLTGTDQPQHV. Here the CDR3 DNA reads TGTGCCAGCTCATTAACCGGGACAGATCAGCCCCAGCATGTT.

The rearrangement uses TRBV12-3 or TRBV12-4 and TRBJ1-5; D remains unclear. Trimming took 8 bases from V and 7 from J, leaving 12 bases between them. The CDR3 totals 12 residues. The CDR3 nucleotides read TGTGCCAGCGCCCGGCGGGGACAGCCCCAGCATTTT. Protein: CASARRGQPQHF.

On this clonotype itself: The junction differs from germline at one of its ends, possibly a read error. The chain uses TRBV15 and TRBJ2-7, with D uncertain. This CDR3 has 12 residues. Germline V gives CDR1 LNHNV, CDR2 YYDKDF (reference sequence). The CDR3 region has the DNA TGTGCCACCGGCAGTCCCTCCTACGAGCAGTACTTC. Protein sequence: CATGSPSYEQYF.

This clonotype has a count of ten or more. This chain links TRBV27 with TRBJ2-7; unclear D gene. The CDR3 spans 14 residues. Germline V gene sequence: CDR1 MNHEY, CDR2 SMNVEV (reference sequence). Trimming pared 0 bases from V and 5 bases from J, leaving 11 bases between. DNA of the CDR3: TGTGCCAGCAGTTTATCATCAGAAGCCCACGAGCAGTACTTC. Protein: CASSLSSEAHEQYF.

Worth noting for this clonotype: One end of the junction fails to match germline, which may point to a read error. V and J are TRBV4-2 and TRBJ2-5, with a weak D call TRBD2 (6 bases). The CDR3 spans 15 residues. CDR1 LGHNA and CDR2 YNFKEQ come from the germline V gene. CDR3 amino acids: CAGSQDGGLHETQYF. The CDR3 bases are TGTGCCGGCAGCCAAGATGGAGGGCTACACGAGACCCAGTACTTC.

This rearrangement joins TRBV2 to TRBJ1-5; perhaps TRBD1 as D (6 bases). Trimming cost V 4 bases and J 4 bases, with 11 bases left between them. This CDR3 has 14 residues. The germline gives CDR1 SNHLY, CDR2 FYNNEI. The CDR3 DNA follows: TGTGCCAGCAGTGGGTGGGGGGCGAATCAGCCCCAGCATTTT. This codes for CASSGWGANQPQHF.

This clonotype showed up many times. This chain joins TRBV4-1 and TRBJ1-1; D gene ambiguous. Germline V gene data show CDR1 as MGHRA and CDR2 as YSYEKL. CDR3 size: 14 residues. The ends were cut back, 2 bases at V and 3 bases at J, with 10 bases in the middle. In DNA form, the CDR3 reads TGCGCCAGCAGCCAAATCGCCAGAGACACTGAAGCTTTCTTT. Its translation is CASSQIARDTEAFF.

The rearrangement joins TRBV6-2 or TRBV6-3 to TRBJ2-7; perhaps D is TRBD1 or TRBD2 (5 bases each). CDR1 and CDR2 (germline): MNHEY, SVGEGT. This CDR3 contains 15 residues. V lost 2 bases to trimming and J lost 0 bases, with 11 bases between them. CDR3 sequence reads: CASSYHRDRSYEQYF. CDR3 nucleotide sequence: TGTGCCAGCAGTTACCACCGGGACCGCTCCTACGAGCAGTACTTC.

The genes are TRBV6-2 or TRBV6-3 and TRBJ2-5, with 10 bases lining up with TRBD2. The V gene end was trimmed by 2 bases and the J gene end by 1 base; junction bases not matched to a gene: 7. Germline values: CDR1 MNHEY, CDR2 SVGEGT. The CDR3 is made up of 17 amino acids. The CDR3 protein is CASSYRLAGALQETQYF. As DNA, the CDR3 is TGTGCCAGCAGTTACCGGCTAGCGGGGGCCCTCCAAGAGACCCAGTACTTC.

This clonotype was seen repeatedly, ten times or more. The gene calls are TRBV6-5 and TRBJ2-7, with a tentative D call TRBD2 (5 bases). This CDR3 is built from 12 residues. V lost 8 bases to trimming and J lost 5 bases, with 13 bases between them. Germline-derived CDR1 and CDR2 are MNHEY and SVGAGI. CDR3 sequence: CASPRVPNEQYF. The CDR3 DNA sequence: TGTGCCAGCCCGAGGGTACCGAACGAGCAGTACTTC.

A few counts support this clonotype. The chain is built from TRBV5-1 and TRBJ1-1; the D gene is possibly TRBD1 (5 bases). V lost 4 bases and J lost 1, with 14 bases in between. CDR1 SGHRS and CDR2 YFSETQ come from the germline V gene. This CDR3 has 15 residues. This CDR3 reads CASSAYRDGNTEAFF. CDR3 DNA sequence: TGCGCCAGCAGCGCGTACCGGGACGGGAACACTGAAGCTTTCTTT.

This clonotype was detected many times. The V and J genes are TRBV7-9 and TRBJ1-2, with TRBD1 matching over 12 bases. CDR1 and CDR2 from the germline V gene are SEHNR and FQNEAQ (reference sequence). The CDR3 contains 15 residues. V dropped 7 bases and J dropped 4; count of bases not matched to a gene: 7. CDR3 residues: CASTSGTGGGYGYTF. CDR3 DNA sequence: TGTGCCAGCACCTCAGGGACAGGGGGCGGCTATGGCTACACCTTC.

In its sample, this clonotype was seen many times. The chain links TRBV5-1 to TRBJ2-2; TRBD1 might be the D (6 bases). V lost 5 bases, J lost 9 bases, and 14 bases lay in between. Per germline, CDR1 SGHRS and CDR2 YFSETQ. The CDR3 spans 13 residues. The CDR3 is CASRQSGGRELFF. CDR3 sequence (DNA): TGCGCCAGCAGACAGTCTGGGGGCCGGGAGCTGTTTTTT.

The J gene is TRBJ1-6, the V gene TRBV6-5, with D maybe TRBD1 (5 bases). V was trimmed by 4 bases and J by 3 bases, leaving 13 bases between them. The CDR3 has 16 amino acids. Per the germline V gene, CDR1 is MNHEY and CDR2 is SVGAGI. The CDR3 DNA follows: TGTGCCAGCAGTTTAGACGGGACGGTCTATAATTCACCCCTCCACTTT. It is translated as CASSLDGTVYNSPLHF.

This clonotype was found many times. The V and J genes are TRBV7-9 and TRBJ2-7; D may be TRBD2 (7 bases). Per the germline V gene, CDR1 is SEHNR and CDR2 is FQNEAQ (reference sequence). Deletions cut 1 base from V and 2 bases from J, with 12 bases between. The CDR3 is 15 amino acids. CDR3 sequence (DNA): TGTGCCAGCAGCTTAGAGGGGGGGCTGACCTACGAGCAGTACTTC. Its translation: CASSLEGGLTYEQYF.

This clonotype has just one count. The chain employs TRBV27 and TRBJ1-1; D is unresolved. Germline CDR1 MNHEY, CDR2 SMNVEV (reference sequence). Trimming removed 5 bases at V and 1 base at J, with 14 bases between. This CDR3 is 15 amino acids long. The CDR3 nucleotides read TGTGCCAGCAGTCCTGACGGGGTAGCGAACACTGAAGCTTTCTTT. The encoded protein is CASSPDGVANTEAFF.

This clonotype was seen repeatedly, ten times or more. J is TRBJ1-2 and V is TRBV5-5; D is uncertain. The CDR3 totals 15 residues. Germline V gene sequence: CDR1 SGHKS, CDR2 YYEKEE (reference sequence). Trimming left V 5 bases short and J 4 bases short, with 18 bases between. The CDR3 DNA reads TGTGCCAGCAGTTCCTTCCCGGACGGAGCCTATGGCTACACCTTC. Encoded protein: CASSSFPDGAYGYTF.

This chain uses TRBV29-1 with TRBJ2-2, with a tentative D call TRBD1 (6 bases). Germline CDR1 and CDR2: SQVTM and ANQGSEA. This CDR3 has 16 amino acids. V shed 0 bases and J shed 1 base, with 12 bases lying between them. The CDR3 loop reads CSVEDLQGLNTGELFF. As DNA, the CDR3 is TGCAGCGTTGAAGACCTACAGGGTTTGAACACCGGGGAGCTGTTTTTT.